These T cell receptor beta chains were read from a single sample in a study of radiotherapy plus CTLA-4 blockade in lung cancer. Only in-frame clones appear in the TCRdb table, and some are missing; sequencing was by immunoSEQ multiplex PCR. In the table there are about 38,000 clones, 80% to 90% of which are singletons. The input for sequencing was peripheral blood, taken from a patient treated with radiotherapy plus ipilimumab. The receptors come from a human donor with non-small cell lung cancer whose response to radiotherapy plus ipilimumab could not be evaluated. CDR3s include the opening cysteine and the closing phenylalanine or tryptophan. A D gene is named only where the DNA matches it firmly. Only some rows state a clone size, as once, few, many or a class for expanded clones.

v_call	d_call	clone_size	j_call	cdr3_nt	cdr3_aa
TRBV18	-	-	TRBJ1-1	TGTGCCAGCTCAAAAGACAGAATGAACACTGAAGCTTTCTTT	CASSKDRMNTEAFF
TRBV7-7	TRBD1	-	TRBJ2-1	TGTGCTAGTTCGCCCTCAGGGGGCCGGGAGCAGTTCTTC	CASSPSGGREQFF
TRBV28	-	-	TRBJ2-7	TGTGCCAGCAGTTTAAGCCAGGGGTCCTACGAGCAGTACTTC	CASSLSQGSYEQYF
TRBV7-9	TRBD1	-	TRBJ2-6	TGTGCCAGCAGTAGGCGGGGACAGGGGTCGGAGGCCAACGTCCTGACTTTC	CASSRRGQGSEANVLTF
TRBV15	TRBD2	-	TRBJ2-1	TGTGCCACCAGCAGAGAACTAGCGGGTAAGACGGACTCCTACAATGAGCAGTTCTTC	CATSRELAGKTDSYNEQFF
TRBV6-6	-	few	TRBJ2-3	TGTGCCAGCAGTCTGAGGACTAGCACAGATACGCAGTATTTT	CASSLRTSTDTQYF
TRBV7-2	-	once	TRBJ2-7	TGTGCCAGCAGCTTAGGACGGGTCCAGCTCTACGAGCAGTACTTC	CASSLGRVQLYEQYF
TRBV21-1	-	-	TRBJ2-1	TGTGCCAGCAGCAAATCTATACCCGGGACTAGCGGGATATATAGCTCCTACAATGAGCAGTTCTTC	CASSKSIPGTSGIYSSYNEQFF
TRBV19	-	once	TRBJ1-5	TGTGCCAGTAGTATATCGTCTCAAACGGGGGGTAGCAATCAGCCCCAGCATTTT	CASSISSQTGGSNQPQHF
TRBV19	-	-	TRBJ2-3	TGTGCCAGTAGTAGAGCCCTAAGGGCGGGGCCAGATACGCAGTATTTT	CASSRALRAGPDTQYF
TRBV28	-	-	TRBJ1-1	TGTGCCAGCAGTTTAGGGGCTCCAGGCACTAACACTGAAGCTTTCTTT	CASSLGAPGTNTEAFF
TRBV19	-	-	TRBJ2-2	TGTGCCAGTAGTATACAGGGTCGAGGCGGGGAGCTGTTTTTT	CASSIQGRGGELFF
TRBV18	TRBD2	-	TRBJ2-5	TGTGCCAGCTCACCGCTAACGGGAGGGCGTCAAGAGACCCAGTACTTC	CASSPLTGGRQETQYF
TRBV4-2	-	-	TRBJ1-2	TGTGCCAGCACCCCAAAGCGAGATTCAGCTAACTATGGCTACGCCTTC	CASTPKRDSANYGYAF
TRBV28	TRBD1	-	TRBJ1-3	TGTGCCAGCAGTCACAGGGGGTACTCTGGAAACACCATATATTTT	CASSHRGYSGNTIYF
TRBV6-6	TRBD2	-	TRBJ2-7	TGTGCCAGCAGGACTAGCGGGAGTGGCTACGAGCAGTACTTC	CASRTSGSGYEQYF
TRBV9	TRBD2	-	TRBJ2-1	TGTGCCAGCAGCGTGGGCGGGAGCGGCAATGAGCAGTTCTTC	CASSVGGSGNEQFF
TRBV5-4	TRBD1	-	TRBJ1-1	TGTGCCAGCAGCTTGGTTCAGGGGGTCGGAGCTTTCTTT	CASSLVQGVGAFF
TRBV2	-	-	TRBJ1-4	TGTGCCAGCAGTGAACGGGCAGGGTCTCTGTTTTTT	CASSERAGSLFF
TRBV7-6	-	-	TRBJ1-2	TGTGCCAGCAGCTTGAGATCCGGGGATGGCTACACCTTC	CASSLRSGDGYTF
TRBV19	-	-	TRBJ1-6	TGTGCCACGGGCCGCGGGGGGAATAATTCACCCCTCCACTTT	CATGRGGNNSPLHF
TRBV7-3	TRBD2	-	TRBJ2-7	TGTGCCAGCAGCCTACTAGCGGGACCCTACGAGCAGTACTTC	CASSLLAGPYEQYF
TRBV14	-	-	TRBJ1-5	TGTGCCAGCAGCCGCGGGATCCCAAATCAGCCCCAGCATTTT	CASSRGIPNQPQHF
TRBV5-1	-	-	TRBJ2-7	TGCGCCAGCAGCCTGGGCACAGGCCACTACGAGCAGTACTTC	CASSLGTGHYEQYF
TRBV7-2	TRBD1	-	TRBJ1-6	TGTGCCAGCAGCTTAGGCAGGGGGACTAATTCACCCCTCCACTTT	CASSLGRGTNSPLHF
TRBV28	TRBD2	-	TRBJ2-2	TGTGCCAGCAGTTTACCCACTAGCGGGGGGTACTCCGGGGAGCTGTTTTTT	CASSLPTSGGYSGELFF
TRBV19	-	-	TRBJ2-1	TGTGCCAGTACCGCTCTTGGCCGAAGCTCCTACAATGAGCAGTTCTTC	CASTALGRSSYNEQFF
TRBV11-2	-	-	TRBJ1-1	TGTGCCAGCAGCTTAGTCGGACCGTGGACAATCATGAACACTGAAGCTTTCTTT	CASSLVGPWTIMNTEAFF
TRBV7-2	-	-	TRBJ2-6	TGTGCCAGCAGCTTAGTCGGTTTGAGCTCTGGGGCCAACGTCCTGACTTTC	CASSLVGLSSGANVLTF
TRBV9	TRBD2	once	TRBJ2-2	TGTGCCAGCAGCGCCACAGCGGGAGGGCCGGGCACCGGGGAGCTGTTTTTT	CASSATAGGPGTGELFF
TRBV28	-	-	TRBJ2-7	TGTGCCAGCAAGGGGACACTTGACGAGCAGTACTTC	CASKGTLDEQYF
TRBV6-5	-	few	TRBJ2-2	TGTGCCAGCAGTTGGACATCCACCGGGGAGCTGTTTTTT	CASSWTSTGELFF